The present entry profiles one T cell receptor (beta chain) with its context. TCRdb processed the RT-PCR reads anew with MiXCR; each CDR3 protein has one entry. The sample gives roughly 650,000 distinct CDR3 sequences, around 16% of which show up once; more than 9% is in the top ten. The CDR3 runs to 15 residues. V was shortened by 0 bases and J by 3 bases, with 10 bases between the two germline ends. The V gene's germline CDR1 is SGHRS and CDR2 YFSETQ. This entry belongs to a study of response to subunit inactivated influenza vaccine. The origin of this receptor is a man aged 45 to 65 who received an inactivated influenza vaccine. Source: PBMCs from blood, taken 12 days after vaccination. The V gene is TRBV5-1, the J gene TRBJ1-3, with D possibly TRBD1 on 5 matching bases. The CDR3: CASSLVAGYGNTIYF. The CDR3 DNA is TGCGCCAGCAGCTTGGTTGCAGGGTATGGAAACACCATATATTTT.